A selection of T cell receptor beta chains follows, all from one sample in a study of beta chain features in type 1 diabetes. This table comes from immunoSEQ multiplex PCR, and its TCRdb copy is limited to in-frame clones, with some not included. Of around 430,000 clones detected, about 32% appear once; the ten largest clones hold 0.05% to 0.065%. Material: naive CD4+ T cells from blood. The receptors were gathered from a man aged 18 to 30 in good health. Both conserved end residues are part of each CDR3. The D gene is left open where the match is weak. Rows give clone size only sometimes, using once, few, many, or a class for an expanded clone.

d_gene,abundance,v_gene,j_gene,CDR3aa,CDR3nt
-,-,TRBV7-6,TRBJ1-4,CASRDSNEKLFF,TGTGCCAGCAGGGACAGCAATGAAAAACTGTTTTTT
-,-,TRBV30,TRBJ1-5,CAWSKSKGRFSQPQHF,TGTGCCTGGAGTAAATCAAAGGGGAGGTTCAGTCAGCCCCAGCATTTT
-,-,TRBV7-9,TRBJ2-5,CASRVGTPATRETQYF,TGTGCCAGCAGGGTTGGGACGCCGGCGACCAGGGAGACCCAGTACTTC
-,few,TRBV30,TRBJ1-2,CAWSGTERYGYTF,TGTGCCTGGAGTGGGACGGAGAGATATGGCTACACCTTC
TRBD2,few,TRBV29-1,TRBJ2-7,CSFGRGGEQYF,TGCAGCTTCGGACGGGGAGGGGAGCAGTACTTC
-,-,TRBV7-9,TRBJ2-1,CASSAKTRNEQFF,TGTGCCAGCAGCGCAAAGACGCGTAATGAGCAGTTCTTC
-,-,TRBV9,TRBJ2-7,CASSARGETYEQYF,TGTGCCAGCAGCGCCCGGGGTGAGACCTACGAGCAGTACTTC
-,-,TRBV7-9,TRBJ1-5,CASSSHSSGAQHF,TGTGCCAGCAGCTCCCATTCGTCAGGAGCCCAGCATTTT
-,-,TRBV7-3,TRBJ2-6,CASSPKASSGANVLTF,TGTGCCAGCAGTCCAAAGGCCAGCTCTGGGGCCAACGTCCTGACTTTC
-,-,TRBV10-3,TRBJ2-1,CASSDISYNEQFF,TGTGCCTCTTCCGACATAAGCTACAATGAGCAGTTCTTC